The 20 T cell receptor beta chains given below trace back to one sample, sequenced in a study of blood T cell repertoires in COVID-19. Sequencing used immunoSEQ multiplex PCR; TCRdb keeps in-frame clones, though not all of them. The sample holds about 88,000 clones, 90% to 95% seen once. Sequences were obtained from peripheral blood. These receptors were collected from a human donor with active COVID-19. The donor label of this sample is uncertain.

The V call is TRBV6-5, the J call TRBJ2-5, with D unclear. Germline CDR1 is MNHEY and CDR2 is SVGAGI. Trimming cost V 2 bases and J 1 base, with 14 bases left between them. The CDR3 is 16 residues long. The CDR3 coding sequence is TGTGCCAGCAGTTACGAGAACCTCTCCCCCCAAGAGACCCAGTACTTC. Translating it yields CASSYENLSPQETQYF.

V is TRBV7-3 and J is TRBJ2-1; 9 bases line up with TRBD2. The germline V gene encodes CDR1 SGHTA and CDR2 FQGTGA. The ends lost 1 base at V and 8 bases at J; junction bases unmatched: 12. This CDR3 is built from 17 residues. The CDR3 DNA follows: TGTGCCAGCAGCTTAATTGGCGGGCGCGGGGGGGCCCATGAGCAGTTCTTC. This codes for CASSLIGGRGGAHEQFF.

J is TRBJ2-7 and V is TRBV2, with 8 bases fitting TRBD1. The length of the CDR3 is 13 residues. CDR1 SNHLY and CDR2 FYNNEI come from the germline V gene. V dropped 4 bases and J dropped 6; count of bases not matched to a gene: 5. This CDR3 reads CASSGRGRREQYF. The CDR3 nucleotides are TGTGCCAGCAGTGGCAGGGGGCGCCGCGAGCAGTACTTC.

The CDR3 region has the DNA TGTGCCAGCTCACCCCGGGACAGGGGGCTGAACACTGAAGCTTTCTTT. Its translation: CASSPRDRGLNTEAFF. This chain connects TRBV18 to TRBJ1-1; 12 nucleotides agree with TRBD1. The CDR3 extends over 16 amino acids. CDR1 and CDR2 (germline): KGHSH, LQKENI. The junction had 2 bases not matched to a gene; V was cut back by 3 bases and J by 0 bases.

The chain couples TRBV6-5 to TRBJ2-5; 7 bases map to TRBD1. CDR3 length equals 13 residues. After removal of 6 bases from V and 2 bases from J, the junction contained 3 bases not matched to a gene. The germline V gene has CDR1 MNHEY and CDR2 SVGAGI. The CDR3 loop is CASSSQGQETQYF. Here the CDR3 DNA reads TGTGCCAGCAGCTCACAGGGGCAAGAGACCCAGTACTTC.

This clone appeared a single time. This chain joins TRBV12-2 and TRBJ2-7; TRBD2, the D gene given by the table, was not confirmed from the DNA. TRBV12-2 is tagged as a pseudogene. This CDR3 spans 13 amino acids. CDR3 amino acids: CASRSIRSYEQYF. The DNA for the CDR3 is TGTGCAAGTCGCTCAATCCGGTCCTACGAGCAGTACTTC.

The chain employs TRBV24-1 and TRBJ1-2; D gene ambiguous. CDR1 is KGHDR, CDR2 SFDVKD, per germline. The CDR3 is made up of 14 amino acids. The germline V and J ends were trimmed by 4 bases and 6 bases, with 14 bases remaining between them. CDR3 nucleotides: TGTGCCACCAGTGACCGGGTACAGCGGAATGGCTACACCTTC. Its translation: CATSDRVQRNGYTF.

The rearrangement links TRBV7-4 to TRBJ2-4; TRBD2 might be the D (5 bases). V was cut by 3 bases and J by 0 bases, with 6 bases left in between. The V gene's germline CDR1 is SGHVT and CDR2 SQSDAQ. This CDR3 is built from 14 residues. CDR3 in DNA: TGTGCCAGCAGCTTCGGAGGAGCCAAAAACATTCAGTACTTC. Translating it yields CASSFGGAKNIQYF.

The V gene is TRBV5-1, the J gene TRBJ1-5; D gene ambiguous. Germline loops: CDR1 SGHRS, CDR2 YFSETQ. CDR3 length: 13 amino acids. V dropped 4 bases and J dropped 7 bases, with 12 bases sitting between them. The CDR3 loop reads CASSPMGSQPQHF. CDR3 in DNA: TGCGCCAGCAGCCCCATGGGGAGCCAGCCCCAGCATTTT. Variable domain in full (rest from reference TRBV5-1 and TRBJ1-5): KAGVTQTPRYLIKTRGQQVTLSCSPISGHRSVSWYQQTPGQGLQFLFEYFSETQRNKGNFPGRFSGRQFSNSRSEMNVSTLELGDSALYLCASSPMGSQPQHFGDGTRLSIL.

This rearrangement joins TRBV24-1 to TRBJ1-2, with a weak D call TRBD1 (6 bases). This CDR3 has 14 residues. V shed 0 bases and J shed 2 bases, with 6 bases lying between them. Germline CDR1 and CDR2: KGHDR and SFDVKD. The CDR3: CATSDLDRNYGYTF. The DNA for the CDR3 is TGTGCCACCAGTGATTTGGACAGGAACTATGGCTACACCTTC.

This clone showed up just a few times. The genes are TRBV2 and TRBJ2-2; the D gene is possibly TRBD2 (5 bases). This CDR3 spans 14 amino acids. Germline lookup yields CDR1 SNHLY and CDR2 FYNNEI. V lost 4 bases and J lost 6, with 12 bases in between. The CDR3 DNA sequence: TGTGCCAGCAGTGTGGCTAGCCGCGCCGGGGAGCTGTTTTTT. Residues: CASSVASRAGELFF.

The CDR3 loop reads CAISDLKGDGLPPTQYF. The DNA for the CDR3 is TGTGCCATCAGTGATCTAAAGGGGGATGGGCTTCCCCCAACCCAGTACTTC. The rearrangement links TRBV10-3 to TRBJ2-5, with a possible D match to TRBD1 (6 bases). V dropped 3 bases and J dropped 8 bases, with 25 bases sitting between them. Germline values: CDR1 ENHRY, CDR2 SYGVKD. The CDR3 consists of 17 residues.

This sequence joins TRBV11-2 and TRBJ2-7; 7 bases are shared with TRBD1. V gave up 1 base and J gave up 2 bases; unmatched junction bases: 5. CDR1 and CDR2 (germline): SGHAT, FQNNGV. This CDR3 comprises 15 residues. The CDR3 loop reads CASSLAGQVTYEQYF. The CDR3 nucleotides read TGTGCCAGCAGCTTAGCCGGACAGGTTACCTACGAGCAGTACTTC.

The chain has TRBV6-5 and TRBJ2-1; no definite D call. The V end lost 2 bases, the J end lost 1 base, and 9 bases lay between the germline ends. The CDR3 consists of 15 residues. Germline V CDR1 and CDR2: MNHEY, SVGAGI. CDR3 nucleotide sequence: TGTGCCAGCAGTTACGGCCTTCAGTCCTACAATGAGCAGTTCTTC. Amino acid sequence: CASSYGLQSYNEQFF.

The chain joins TRBV29-1 to TRBJ2-5; TRBD2 agrees at 7 bases. The CDR3 runs to 16 residues. The germline CDR1 and CDR2 sequences are SQVTM and ANQGSEA. After removal of 2 bases from V and 3 bases from J, the junction contained 12 bases not matched to a gene. The CDR3 coding sequence is TGCAGCGTTGAATTGCGAATAGCGGGTAAAAAAGAGACCCAGTACTTC. The encoded protein is CSVELRIAGKKETQYF. Based on the CDR3 plus reference TRBV29-1 and TRBJ2-5, the full variable domain is SAVISQKPSRDICQRGTSLTIQCQVDSQVTMMFWYRQQPGQSLTLIATANQGSEATYESGFVIDKFPISRPNLTFSTLTVSNMSPEDSSIYLCSVELRIAGKKETQYFGPGTRLLVL.

The genes are TRBV20-1 and TRBJ1-2, with D maybe TRBD1 (5 bases). In germline, CDR1 is DFQATT, CDR2 SNEGSKA (reference sequence). V was cut by 3 bases and J by 3 bases, with 11 bases left in between. The CDR3 extends over 13 amino acids. CDR3 in DNA: TGCAGTGCTAGTCGGGGGGATTACTATGGCTACACCTTC. This encodes CSASRGDYYGYTF.

The chain has TRBV9 and TRBJ2-3, with D uncertain. Trimming removed 2 bases at V and 2 bases at J, with 18 bases between. The CDR3 has 17 residues. CDR1 and CDR2 from the germline V gene are SGDLS and YYNGEE. CDR3 loop: CASSVPTDMFFTDTQYF. The CDR3 bases are TGTGCCAGCAGCGTTCCCACCGACATGTTCTTCACAGATACGCAGTATTTT.

The chain joins TRBV10-3 to TRBJ2-1, with D perhaps matching TRBD1 (5 bases). The CDR3 spans 11 residues. Germline-derived CDR1 and CDR2 are ENHRY and SYGVKD. With 6 bases removed from V and 12 bases from J, the gap between germline ends came to 12 bases. The CDR3 loop is CAIRDSLVQFF. The DNA of the CDR3 is TGTGCCATCAGAGACAGCCTAGTGCAGTTCTTC.

V usage is TRBV12-2 and J usage is TRBJ1-2. TRBV12-2 is noted as a pseudogene. CDR3 length equals 14 residues. The CDR3, as DNA: TGTGCAAGTCGAGACTACGGGGGGTTCTGTGGCTACACCTTC. It yields the protein CASRDYGGFCGYTF.

V and J are TRBV7-2 and TRBJ2-3; 8 positions match TRBD2. The J segment lost 4 bases and the V segment lost 5 bases, leaving 8 bases of the junction unmatched. The CDR3 is 15 residues long. Germline CDR1 SGHTA, CDR2 FQGNSA. The CDR3 loop is CASSAPGGGPDTQYF. DNA of the CDR3: TGTGCCAGCAGCGCACCGGGGGGGGGCCCAGATACGCAGTATTTT.